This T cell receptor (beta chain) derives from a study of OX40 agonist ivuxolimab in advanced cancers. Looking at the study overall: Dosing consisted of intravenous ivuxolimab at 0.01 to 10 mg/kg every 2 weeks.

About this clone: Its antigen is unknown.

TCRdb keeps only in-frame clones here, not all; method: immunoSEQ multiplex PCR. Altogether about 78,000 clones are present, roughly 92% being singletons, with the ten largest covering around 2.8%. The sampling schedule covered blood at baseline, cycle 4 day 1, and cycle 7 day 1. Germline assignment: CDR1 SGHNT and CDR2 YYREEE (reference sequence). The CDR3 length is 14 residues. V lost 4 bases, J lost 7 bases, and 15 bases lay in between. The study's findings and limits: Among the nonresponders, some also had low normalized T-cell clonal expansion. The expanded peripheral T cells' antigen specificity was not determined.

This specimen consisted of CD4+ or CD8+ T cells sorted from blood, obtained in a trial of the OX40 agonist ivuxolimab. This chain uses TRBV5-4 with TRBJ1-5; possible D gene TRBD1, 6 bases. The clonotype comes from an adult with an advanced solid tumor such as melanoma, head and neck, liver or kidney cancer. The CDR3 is CASSQGGWGQPQHF. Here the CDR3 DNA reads TGTGCCAGCAGCCAAGGGGGGTGGGGACAGCCCCAGCATTTT. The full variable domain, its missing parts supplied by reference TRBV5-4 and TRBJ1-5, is ETGVTQSPTHLIKTRGQQVTLRCSSQSGHNTVSWYQQALGQGPQFIFQYYREEENGRGNFPPRFSGLQFPNYSSELNVNALELDDSALYLCASSQGGWGQPQHFGDGTRLSIL.